A selection of T cell receptor beta chains follows, all from one sample in a study of blood T cell repertoires in COVID-19. Profiling relied on immunoSEQ multiplex PCR, and the TCRdb table lists in-frame clones only, not all of them. Here the sample spans about 390,000 clones, 87% being singletons. Sequenced input: PBMCs or T cells enriched from blood (not recorded which). The receptors shown here come from a woman aged 45-59 years who had recovered from COVID-19. Each CDR3 is given with its conserved first and last residue. A D gene is named only where the DNA matches it firmly. Not every row has a clone size; where given, it reads once, few, many or a size class.

size: once; V: TRBV5-1; D: TRBD1; J: TRBJ1-2; CDR3: CASSSTGTGGARWGYTF; DNA: TGCGCCAGCAGCTCGACCGGGACAGGGGGCGCCCGGTGGGGCTACACCTTC
size: -; V: TRBV12-3/TRBV12-4; D: -; J: TRBJ2-2; CDR3: CATNEHHTGELFF; DNA: TGTGCCACCAACGAACACCACACCGGGGAGCTGTTTTTT
size: once; V: TRBV6-5; D: TRBD2; J: TRBJ2-1; CDR3: CASSSRGGEQFF; DNA: TGTGCCAGCAGCTCCCGCGGGGGGGAGCAGTTCTTC
size: -; V: TRBV7-2; D: TRBD1; J: TRBJ1-2; CDR3: CASSSRTGYGYTF; DNA: TGTGCCAGCAGCTCCAGGACAGGTTATGGCTACACCTTC
size: -; V: TRBV19; D: TRBD1; J: TRBJ2-7; CDR3: CASSFLHGTALYEQYF; DNA: TGTGCCAGTAGTTTTCTCCACGGGACAGCTCTCTACGAGCAGTACTTC
size: -; V: TRBV4-1; D: TRBD1; J: TRBJ2-7; CDR3: CASSQPVQGAWGYEQYF; DNA: TGCGCCAGCAGCCAACCGGTTCAGGGGGCATGGGGGTACGAGCAGTACTTC
size: few; V: TRBV28; D: TRBD1; J: TRBJ1-6; CDR3: CASSSTGSLTLHF; DNA: TGTGCCAGCAGTTCGACAGGGTCCCTCACCCTCCACTTT
size: once; V: TRBV7-8; D: -; J: TRBJ1-1; CDR3: CASSLRQNTEAFF; DNA: TGTGCCAGCAGCCTACGACAGAACACTGAAGCTTTCTTT
size: -; V: TRBV28; D: TRBD1; J: TRBJ1-1; CDR3: CASSSQPWDRDNTEAFF; DNA: TGTGCCAGCAGCTCGCAACCGTGGGACAGGGACAACACTGAAGCTTTCTTT
size: -; V: TRBV4-2; D: TRBD2; J: TRBJ2-3; CDR3: CASSPGLAGGWADTQYF; DNA: TGTGCCAGCAGCCCTGGACTAGCGGGGGGATGGGCAGATACGCAGTATTTT
size: -; V: TRBV7-2; D: TRBD1; J: TRBJ2-7; CDR3: CASSRRGTGGFEQYF; DNA: TGTGCCAGCAGCCGGCGGGGGACAGGGGGCTTCGAGCAGTACTTC
size: -; V: TRBV6-5; D: TRBD1; J: TRBJ1-2; CDR3: CASSYPGQGNYGYTF; DNA: TGTGCCAGCAGTTACCCGGGACAGGGAAACTATGGCTACACCTTC
size: -; V: TRBV4-1; D: TRBD2; J: TRBJ2-1; CDR3: CASSQSRGDSYNEQFF; DNA: TGCGCCAGCAGCCAGTCGCGGGGGGACTCCTACAATGAGCAGTTCTTC
size: -; V: TRBV24-1; D: -; J: TRBJ2-1; CDR3: CATSARGNNEQFF; DNA: TGTGCCACCAGTGCACGGGGGAACAATGAGCAGTTCTTC
size: -; V: TRBV7-2; D: -; J: TRBJ2-4; CDR3: CASSLVGGPAKNIQYF; DNA: TGTGCCAGCAGCTTAGTGGGGGGGCCGGCCAAAAACATTCAGTACTTC